The 29 T cell receptor beta chains reported below all come from one sample, sequenced in a study of graft-versus-host responses after intestinal transplantation. Co-plated with roughly 200,000 CFSE-labeled responder cells were roughly 200,000 irradiated, violet-dye-labeled stimulator cells. Profiling relied on immunoSEQ multiplex PCR, and the TCRdb table lists in-frame clones only, not all of them. The profile shows several thousand clones, roughly 28% of them singletons. This specimen was alloreactive CD8+ T cells from a mixed lymphocyte reaction culture, taken before transplantation. Subset here: CFSE-low proliferating T cells sorted from roughly six-day pre-transplant mixed lymphocyte reaction (GvH or HvG direction). The receptor source for this set is a human patient who was an organ donor for intestinal transplantation.

The chain joins TRBV2 to TRBJ2-3; the D is unclear. V dropped 9 bases and J dropped 8 bases, with 12 bases sitting between them. The germline V gene encodes CDR1 SNHLY and CDR2 FYNNEI. CDR3 length: 11 residues. The CDR3 loop is CARGKLVTQYF. The CDR3 nucleotides read TGTGCCAGAGGAAAGCTGGTTACGCAGTATTTT.

This clone was seen a few times. A much larger clonotype is one base distant, so this may be a read error. The rearrangement links TRBV4-2 to TRBJ2-3, with a tentative D call TRBD2 (6 bases). With 1 base removed from V and 1 base from J, the gap between germline ends came to 9 bases. Germline CDR1 LGHNA, CDR2 YNFKEQ. CDR3 length: 15 residues. CDR3 in amino acids: CASSQVQRGTDTQYF. CDR3 bases: TGTGCCAGCAGCCAAGTCCAGCGGGGCACAGATACGCAGTATTTT.

The chain combines TRBV15 with TRBJ1-6; possibly TRBD1 for D (5 bases). This CDR3 contains 17 residues. Germline V gene lookup returns CDR1 LNHNV and CDR2 YYDKDF (reference sequence). The V end was cut by 0 bases, the J end by 4 bases, with 13 bases between. In DNA form, the CDR3 reads TGTGCCACCAGCAGAGATCGGGACCTCCTGTATAATTCACCCCTCCACTTT. It is translated as CATSRDRDLLYNSPLHF.

This CDR3 reads CASSVDSSYNEQFF. The CDR3 DNA is TGTGCCAGCAGCGTAGACAGCTCCTACAATGAGCAGTTCTTC. This sequence joins TRBV9 and TRBJ2-1; D ambiguous. V was cut by 0 bases and J by 0 bases, with 4 bases left in between. Germline loops: CDR1 SGDLS, CDR2 YYNGEE. This CDR3 comprises 14 residues.

J is TRBJ1-6 and V is TRBV7-8, with 8 bases that match TRBD1. The CDR3 covers 16 residues. The junction had 5 bases not matched to a gene; V was cut back by 4 bases and J by 3 bases. Germline values: CDR1 SGHVS, CDR2 FQNEAQ. The CDR3 loop reads CASSSHDRGYNSPLHF. DNA for the CDR3: TGTGCCAGCAGCTCCCACGACAGGGGCTATAATTCACCCCTCCACTTT.

As regards this clone: A junction end diverges from the germline sequence, so it may reflect a read error. CDR3 in amino acids: CASSLRDSGSPLHF. CDR3 DNA: TGCGCCAGCAGCCTCCGGGACAGTGGATCACCCCTCCACTTT. The chain uses TRBV7-9 and TRBJ1-6; 7 bases are shared with TRBD1. This CDR3 comprises 14 residues. Germline CDR1 is SEHNR and CDR2 is FQNEAQ (reference sequence).

This clone is medium-sized. The chain joins TRBV4-1 to TRBJ1-2, with D perhaps matching TRBD1 (6 bases). The germline V and J ends were trimmed by 1 base and 4 bases, with 13 bases remaining between them. The CDR3 sequence is 15 residues long. Germline lookup yields CDR1 MGHRA and CDR2 YSYEKL. CDR3 coding DNA: TGCGCCAGCAGCCAAGTAGGCTCAGGGGCCTATGGCTACACCTTC. The encoded protein is CASSQVGSGAYGYTF.

This clone has more than one count but fewer than ten. The rearrangement uses TRBV7-2 and TRBJ2-7; 10 bases align to TRBD2. CDR1 is SGHTA, CDR2 FQGNSA, per germline. The CDR3 consists of 14 residues. V dropped 3 bases and J dropped 3; count of bases not matched to a gene: 2. The CDR3 loop is CASSLGLASYEQYF. The DNA of the CDR3 is TGTGCCAGCAGCTTGGGACTAGCGAGCTACGAGCAGTACTTC.

This rearrangement joins TRBV6-5 to TRBJ2-1; D is unclear. Germline-derived CDR1 and CDR2 are MNHEY and SVGAGI. The CDR3 spans 12 residues. Trimming cost V 5 bases and J 3 bases, with 5 bases left between them. CDR3 protein: CASSENYNEQFF. For the CDR3, the DNA is TGTGCCAGCAGTGAAAACTACAATGAGCAGTTCTTC.

In this sample, this clone turned up a few times. The chain uses TRBV7-4 and TRBJ2-2; D is unclear. This CDR3 comprises 13 residues. CDR1 and CDR2 (germline): SGHVT, SQSDAQ. V was clipped by 4 bases and J by 8 bases, with 11 bases between them. This CDR3 reads CASSSHLGGELFF. CDR3 nucleotide sequence: TGTGCCAGCAGCTCCCACCTCGGGGGGGAGCTGTTTTTT.

By frequency in the sample, this clone is medium-sized. The chain couples TRBV19 to TRBJ1-1; a possible D gene is TRBD1 (5 bases). The CDR3 loop spans 15 amino acids. V lost 3 bases and J 4 bases, leaving 15 bases between the germline ends. Germline CDR1 is LNHDA and CDR2 is SQIVND (reference sequence). As DNA, the CDR3 is TGTGCCAGTAGTATGGCGTCGGGGGTGGGCACTGAAGCTTTCTTT. This sequence encodes CASSMASGVGTEAFF.

The V call is TRBV18, the J call TRBJ1-4; no clear D gene. V was clipped by 3 bases and J by 5 bases, with 10 bases between them. The CDR3 is made up of 14 amino acids. Germline V gene sequence: CDR1 KGHSH, CDR2 LQKENI. The CDR3 reads CASSPSRTNEKLFF. DNA for the CDR3: TGTGCCAGCTCACCGTCCAGGACGAATGAAAAACTGTTTTTT.

The chain uses TRBV4-1 and TRBJ2-3, with 7 nucleotides matching TRBD2. The CDR3 runs to 16 residues. V shed 4 bases and J 6 bases; nucleotides not matched to a gene: 13. Germline V lookup: CDR1 MGHRA, CDR2 YSYEKL. The CDR3 nucleotides read TGCGCCAGCAGCCCAGGTCCGGCGGGGGAGGAGGATACGCAGTATTTT. The encoded protein is CASSPGPAGEEDTQYF.

This clone is labeled as medium-sized. The genes are TRBV7-8 and TRBJ2-7; D is unresolved. With 3 bases removed from V and 5 bases from J, the gap between germline ends came to 11 bases. Germline V gene sequence: CDR1 SGHVS, CDR2 FQNEAQ. CDR3 length: 13 residues. The CDR3 nucleotides are TGTGCCAGCAGCTTGATTAGAAGGGACGAGCAGTACTTC. Protein: CASSLIRRDEQYF.

This clone was observed once. V usage is TRBV6-1 and J usage is TRBJ2-3, with D perhaps TRBD1 (5 bases). This CDR3 region has 15 residues. Germline V gene sequence: CDR1 MNHNS, CDR2 SASEGT. Deletions cut 2 bases from V and 13 bases from J, with 22 bases between. CDR3 bases: TGTGCCAGCAGTGAAACCTTATCGGACACTCGTGTGGAGTATTTT. Protein sequence: CASSETLSDTRVEYF.

V gene TRBV11-2 combines with J gene TRBJ2-1, with a possible D match to TRBD2 (5 bases). The V gene lost 5 bases and the J gene lost 7 bases, with 18 bases spanning the gap. Looked up from germline, CDR1 is SGHAT and CDR2 is FQNNGV. The length of the CDR3 is 15 residues. CDR3 amino acids: CASSLSGSYNNEQFF. CDR3 in DNA: TGTGCCAGCAGCCTTTCGGGGTCCTACAATAATGAGCAGTTCTTC.

Remarks on this clone: A single base is all that separates this from a far larger clone, so a read error is likely. Other DNA sequences within the sample encode an identical CDR3. The chain links TRBV5-4 to TRBJ2-1; D gene uncertain. The CDR3 spans 15 residues. V was cut by 4 bases and J by 0 bases, with 11 bases left in between. Germline CDR1 SGHNT, CDR2 YYREEE (reference sequence). CDR3 nucleotides: TGTGCCAGCAGCCAAGATCGGAGCTCCTACAATGAGCAGTTCTTC. Its translation is CASSQDRSSYNEQFF.

This rearrangement joins TRBV7-2 to TRBJ2-1, with 9 bases matching TRBD1. The V gene's germline CDR1 is SGHTA and CDR2 FQGNSA. This CDR3 has 15 amino acids. Trimming took 3 bases from V and 4 from J; bases not matched to a gene: 4. CDR3 in DNA: TGTGCCAGCAGCTTCGACAGGGGGGCGTACAATGAGCAGTTCTTC. Protein: CASSFDRGAYNEQFF.

The chain links TRBV15 to TRBJ1-1; tentatively, D is TRBD1 (5 bases). CDR3 length: 14 residues. Trimming removed 3 bases at V and 1 base at J, with 9 bases between. Germline V gene data show CDR1 as LNHNV and CDR2 as YYDKDF (reference sequence). The CDR3 DNA reads as TGTGCCACCAGCAGGGGTACAGGGAACACTGAAGCTTTCTTT. This sequence encodes CATSRGTGNTEAFF.

This clone was detected a few times. V and J are TRBV27 and TRBJ2-7; D may be TRBD1 (6 bases). Trimming took 4 bases from V and 3 from J, leaving 13 bases between them. The germline gives CDR1 MNHEY, CDR2 SMNVEV (reference sequence). The CDR3 is 14 residues long. The DNA of the CDR3 is TGTGCCAGCAGTTGGGCAGGGGCGCTCTACGAGCAGTACTTC. Its translation: CASSWAGALYEQYF.

This sequence joins TRBV4-3 and TRBJ2-1, with 7 bases that match TRBD2. The V gene end was trimmed by 3 bases and the J gene end by 1 base; junction bases not matched to a gene: 6. From germline, CDR1 is LGHNA and CDR2 YSLEER. The CDR3 extends over 16 amino acids. DNA of the CDR3: TGCGCCAGCAGCCATCTCGGGCGGGGGTCCTACAATGAGCAGTTCTTC. Amino acid sequence: CASSHLGRGSYNEQFF.

This chain links TRBV2 with TRBJ2-1, with 10 bases identical to TRBD1. CDR1 SNHLY and CDR2 FYNNEI come from the germline V gene. The V segment lost 3 bases and the J segment 8 bases; nucleotides outside the gene matches: 10. The CDR3 spans 16 residues. In nucleotides, the CDR3 is TGTGCCAGCAGTGATGAGGAGACAGGGGGCCTCGATGAGCAGTTCTTC. Translating gives CASSDEETGGLDEQFF.

CDR3 protein: CASSFIGQRNSPLHF. The DNA of the CDR3 is TGTGCCAGCAGCTTTATAGGACAGAGGAATTCACCCCTCCACTTT. This sequence joins TRBV11-2 and TRBJ1-6, with D perhaps TRBD1 (6 bases). Per germline, CDR1 SGHAT and CDR2 FQNNGV. Trimming took off 3 bases at V and 7 bases at J, with 13 bases between the two ends. The CDR3 has 15 amino acids.

This clone was observed a few times. The V and J genes are TRBV9 and TRBJ1-1; 8 bases fit TRBD1. The CDR3 extends over 13 amino acids. V dropped 4 bases and J dropped 6; count of bases not matched to a gene: 5. Per germline, CDR1 SGDLS and CDR2 YYNGEE. The CDR3: CASSLGTGSEAFF. CDR3 bases: TGTGCCAGCAGCCTCGGGACAGGCTCTGAAGCTTTCTTT.

Worth noting for this clone: Within the sample, other DNA sequences also encode this same CDR3. The chain uses TRBV13 and TRBJ1-2; tentatively, D is TRBD1 (5 bases). The V end was cut by 0 bases, the J end by 8 bases, with 16 bases between. The germline V gene has CDR1 PRHDT and CDR2 FYEKMQ (reference sequence). This CDR3 spans 15 amino acids. CDR3: CASSLGRGNYRGYTF. As DNA, the CDR3 is TGTGCCAGCAGCTTAGGGCGGGGGAATTATAGGGGCTACACCTTC.

This clone has only a few counts. The rearrangement uses TRBV4-3 and TRBJ1-2, with 8 bases fitting TRBD1. Germline V gene sequence: CDR1 LGHNA, CDR2 YSLEER. The CDR3 sequence is 14 residues long. V lost 3 bases and J lost 3; bases outside the gene matches: 3. CDR3 in amino acids: CASSHGQGDYGYTF. CDR3 nucleotide sequence: TGCGCCAGCAGCCACGGACAGGGAGACTATGGCTACACCTTC.

The V gene is TRBV4-1, the J gene TRBJ2-5; D may be TRBD1 or TRBD2 (6 bases each). CDR1 is MGHRA, CDR2 YSYEKL, per germline. The CDR3 contains 16 residues. Trimming shortened V by 1 base and J by 5 bases, and 17 bases separated the two germline ends. This CDR3 is CASSQATRGARETQYF. The CDR3 DNA follows: TGCGCCAGCAGCCAAGCGACAAGGGGGGCCAGGGAGACCCAGTACTTC.

The chain combines TRBV19 with TRBJ2-7; D possibly corresponds to TRBD1 (7 bases). CDR1 is LNHDA, CDR2 SQIVND, per germline (reference sequence). The V end lost 5 bases, the J end lost 1 base, and 15 bases lay between the germline ends. The CDR3 spans 15 residues. DNA for the CDR3: TGTGCCAGTAGTGGCGGGACAGCCCCTTCCTACGAGCAGTACTTC. It translates to CASSGGTAPSYEQYF.

The rearrangement links TRBV11-2 to TRBJ1-3; 7 bases fit TRBD1. Germline CDR1 reads SGHAT; CDR2 reads FQNNGV. The CDR3 extends over 16 amino acids. The J segment lost 2 bases and the V segment lost 5 bases, leaving 9 bases of the junction unmatched. CDR3 sequence reads: CASSLPTGKTGNTIYF. The CDR3, as DNA: TGTGCCAGCAGCCTCCCGACAGGGAAGACTGGAAACACCATATATTTT.